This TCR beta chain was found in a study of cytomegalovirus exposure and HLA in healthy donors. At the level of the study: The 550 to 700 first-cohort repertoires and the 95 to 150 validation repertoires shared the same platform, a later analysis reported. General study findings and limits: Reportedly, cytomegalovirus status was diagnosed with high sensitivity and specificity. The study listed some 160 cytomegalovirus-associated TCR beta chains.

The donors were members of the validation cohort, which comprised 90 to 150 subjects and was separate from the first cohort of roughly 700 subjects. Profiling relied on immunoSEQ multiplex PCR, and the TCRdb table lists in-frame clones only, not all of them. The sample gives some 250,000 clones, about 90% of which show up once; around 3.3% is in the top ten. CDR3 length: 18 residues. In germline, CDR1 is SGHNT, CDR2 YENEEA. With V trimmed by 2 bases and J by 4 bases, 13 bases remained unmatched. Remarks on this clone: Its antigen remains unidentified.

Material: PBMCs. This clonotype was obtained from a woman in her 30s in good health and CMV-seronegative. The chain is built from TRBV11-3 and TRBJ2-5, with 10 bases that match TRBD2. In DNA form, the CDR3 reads TGTGCCAGCAGCTTATTGTCTGTGCTAGCGGGAGTCATAGAGACCCAGTACTTC. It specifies CASSLLSVLAGVIETQYF.